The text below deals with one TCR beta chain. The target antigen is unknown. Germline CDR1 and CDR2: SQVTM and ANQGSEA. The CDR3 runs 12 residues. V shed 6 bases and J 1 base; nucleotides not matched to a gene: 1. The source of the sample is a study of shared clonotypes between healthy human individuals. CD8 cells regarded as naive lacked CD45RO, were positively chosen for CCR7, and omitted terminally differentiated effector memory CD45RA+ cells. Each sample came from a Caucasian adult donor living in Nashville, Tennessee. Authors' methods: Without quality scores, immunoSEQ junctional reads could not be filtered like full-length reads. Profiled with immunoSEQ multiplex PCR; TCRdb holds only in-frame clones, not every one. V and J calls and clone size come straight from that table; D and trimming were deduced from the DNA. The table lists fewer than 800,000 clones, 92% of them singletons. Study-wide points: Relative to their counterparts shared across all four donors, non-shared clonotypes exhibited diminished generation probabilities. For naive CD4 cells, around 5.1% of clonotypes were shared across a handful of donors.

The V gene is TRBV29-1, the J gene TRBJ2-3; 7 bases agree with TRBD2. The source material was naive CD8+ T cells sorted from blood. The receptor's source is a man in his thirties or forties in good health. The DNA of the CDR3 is TGCAGCGTGGGGGGGGGCACAGATACGCAGTATTTT. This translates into CSVGGGTDTQYF.